This T cell receptor beta chain was identified in a study of long-term antiretroviral therapy in people with HIV. The V segment lost 5 bases and the J segment 4 bases; nucleotides outside the gene matches: 9. The CDR3 runs 15 residues. CDR1 is SGHRS, CDR2 YFSETQ, per germline. Study results and caveats: Absence of data on ART adherence, viral resistance or therapy changes was noted. Pre-ART expanded clones dominated the repertoire at every time point.

On this clone: The antigen remains unidentified.

It was version v3.0 of the immunoSEQ assay that was run at survey level. Measured with immunoSEQ multiplex PCR; TCRdb has only the in-frame clones, and not every one. The sample records about 33,000 clones, 60% to 85% being singletons. The specimen was unsorted PBMCs, collected 2 years after starting antiretroviral therapy. V is TRBV5-1 and J is TRBJ2-3; TRBD2 matches at 8 bases. The sequence was obtained from a woman aged 50 to 60 with HIV. The CDR3 DNA is TGCGCCAGCAGTTGGGGGACTAGATCCCCAGATACGCAGTATTTT. This translates into CASSWGTRSPDTQYF.